These T cell receptor beta chains were read from a single sample in a study of blood T cell repertoires in COVID-19. The protocol was immunoSEQ multiplex PCR, while the TCRdb copy is restricted to in-frame clones and leaves out a portion. This sample has 55,000 to 75,000 clones, with about three quarters found just once. The specimen was peripheral blood. The receptors stem from a woman aged 70-85 years with acute or convalescent COVID-19. CDR3s include the opening cysteine and the closing phenylalanine or tryptophan. The D gene is left open where the match is weak. Clone sizes are given selectively: once, few, many, or a class where the clone is expanded.

TRBJ2-7 | 16 | TRBD1 | TRBV6-5 | . | TGTGCCAGCAGTTACCGACAGGGGATGAACTCCTACGAGCAGTACTTC | CASSYRQGMNSYEQYF
TRBJ2-2 | 16 | TRBD2 | TRBV4-1 | . | TGCGCCAGCAGACCAATAGCGGGAACGAACACCGGGGAGCTGTTTTTT | CASRPIAGTNTGELFF
TRBJ1-1 | 17 | TRBD1 | TRBV7-9 | . | TGTGCCAGCAGCACCCCGCCAGGGGGTCTTTTGAACACTGAAGCTTTCTTT | CASSTPPGGLLNTEAFF
TRBJ1-2 | 14 | . | TRBV27 | . | TGTGCCAGCAGTTTATCGGGGCAGGCATATGGCTACACCTTC | CASSLSGQAYGYTF
TRBJ1-5 | 14 | TRBD1 | TRBV10-2 | . | TGCGCCAGCATGACAGGGGACAACAATCAGCCCCAGCATTTT | CASMTGDNNQPQHF
TRBJ1-1 | 10 | . | TRBV6-4 | . | TGTGCCGTGAGAAACACTGAAGCTTTCTTT | CAVRNTEAFF
TRBJ2-1 | 15 | TRBD2 | TRBV9 | . | TGTGCCAGCAGCGTAGGCAGCGGGGCCTACAATGAGCAGTTCTTC | CASSVGSGAYNEQFF
TRBJ1-2 | 15 | . | TRBV11-3 | . | TGTGCCAGCAGCACAGGTATAGGGGATCACTATGGCTACACCTTC | CASSTGIGDHYGYTF
TRBJ2-2 | 15 | . | TRBV9 | few | TGTGCCAGCAGCGTAGCGGCAGGGGCGGGCGGGGAGCTGTTTTTT | CASSVAAGAGGELFF
TRBJ1-1 | 15 | . | TRBV9 | once | TGTGCCAGCAGCGTAGAAATCAGGGTTGACACTGAAGCTTTCTTT | CASSVEIRVDTEAFF
TRBJ2-5 | 15 | TRBD2 | TRBV18 | . | TGTGCCAGCTCACCGCTAGGGACTAGTGGAGAGACCCAGTACTTC | CASSPLGTSGETQYF
TRBJ2-2 | 18 | TRBD2 | TRBV19 | . | TGTGCCAGTAGTATTCCCGGACTAGCGGGAGTAGTCACCGGGGAGCTGTTTTTT | CASSIPGLAGVVTGELFF
TRBJ2-2 | 16 | TRBD1 | TRBV9 | few | TGTGCCAGCAGCCCAGTCCCAGGGGGCTTCACCGGGGAGCTGTTTTTT | CASSPVPGGFTGELFF
TRBJ1-4 | 15 | TRBD1 | TRBV5-1 | . | TGCGCCAGCAGCTTGGGACAGGGAAATAATGAAAAACTGTTTTTT | CASSLGQGNNEKLFF
TRBJ2-2 | 19 | TRBD2 | TRBV27 | . | TGTGCCAGCAGTTCCTGGATCTCCGGGACTAGCGGGAACACCGGGGAGCTGTTTTTT | CASSSWISGTSGNTGELFF
TRBJ1-2 | 14 | . | TRBV4-2 | . | TGTGCCAGCAGCCAAGATTTGGCAGGCTATGGCTACACCTTC | CASSQDLAGYGYTF
TRBJ2-7 | 16 | TRBD1 | TRBV6-5 | . | TGTGCCAGCAGTTACGGGACCGGGACAGCCTACTACGAGCAGTACTTC | CASSYGTGTAYYEQYF
TRBJ1-1 | 15 | TRBD1 | TRBV5-1 | once | TGCGCCAGCAGCTCCTCGACAGGGTGGAACACTGAAGCTTTCTTT | CASSSSTGWNTEAFF
TRBJ2-2 | 16 | . | TRBV7-2 | few | TGTGCCAGCAGCTTAGCGCCGACAGGATACACCGGGGAGCTGTTTTTT | CASSLAPTGYTGELFF
TRBJ2-7 | 15 | TRBD2 | TRBV5-1 | . | TGCGCCAGCAGCCCCAGGACTAGCGGGAGCTACGAGCAGTACTTC | CASSPRTSGSYEQYF
TRBJ2-3 | 17 | TRBD2 | TRBV2 | . | TGTGCCAGCAGTGGGTTCGGGACTAGCGGGTCCACAGATACGCAGTATTTT | CASSGFGTSGSTDTQYF
TRBJ1-2 | 14 | . | TRBV3-1/TRBV3-2 | . | TGTGCCAGCAGCCAAGAGGGGCCTGAGAGTGGCTACACCTTC | CASSQEGPESGYTF
TRBJ2-7 | 13 | . | TRBV12-3/TRBV12-4 | . | TGTGCCAGCATGATTGGGGGCTTCTACGAGCAGTACTTC | CASMIGGFYEQYF
TRBJ2-5 | 14 | . | TRBV3-1/TRBV3-2 | once | TGTGCCAGCAGTCGTTCTAGCTTCCGGGAGACCCAGTACTTC | CASSRSSFRETQYF
TRBJ1-1 | 21 | . | TRBV23-1 | . | TGCGCCAGCCGATCCCGGACGACTTACCCGGGAGGGCTACCAATGAACACTGAAGCTTTCTTT | CASRSRTTYPGGLPMNTEAFF
TRBJ2-6 | 17 | . | TRBV10-2 | . | TGCGCCAGCAGTGAGTCTCACAGCCCCTCTGGGGCCAACGTCCTGACTTTC | CASSESHSPSGANVLTF
TRBJ1-3 | 13 | . | TRBV29-1 | . | TGCAGCGTAGACTGGGGGGGCGGAAACACCATATATTTT | CSVDWGGGNTIYF
TRBJ2-7 | 16 | TRBD2 | TRBV7-3 | once | TGTGCCAGCAGCTTAAGCCCTAGCGGGAGGGCGGACGAGCAGTACTTC | CASSLSPSGRADEQYF
TRBJ2-7 | 15 | TRBD1 | TRBV2 | . | TGTGCCAGCAGTCGAGGGGGGACAGGGGGCTACGAGCAGTACTTC | CASSRGGTGGYEQYF
TRBJ2-6 | 16 | . | TRBV7-8 | . | TGTGCCAGCAGCCCAGAAGGAGCGAACGGGGCCAACGTCCTGACTTTC | CASSPEGANGANVLTF
TRBJ2-1 | 15 | . | TRBV7-9 | . | TGTGCCAGCAGCTTAGGCGGAAACTCCTACAATGAGCAGTTCTTC | CASSLGGNSYNEQFF
TRBJ2-6 | 17 | TRBD1 | TRBV5-1 | . | TGCGCCAGCAGCCTGCAACCAGGGGGCTCTGGGGCCAACGTCCTGACTTTC | CASSLQPGGSGANVLTF
TRBJ2-1 | 14 | . | TRBV9 | many | TGTGCCAGCAGCGTAGGAGATGGGTTCGGGGAGCAGTTCTTC | CASSVGDGFGEQFF
TRBJ1-5 | 14 | . | TRBV2 | . | TGTGCCAGCAGTGACGGGGGATTGAATCAGCCCCAGCATTTT | CASSDGGLNQPQHF
TRBJ1-1 | 14 | TRBD1 | TRBV5-1 | . | TGCGCCAGCAGCTCGGGACAGGCGAACACTGAAGCTTTCTTT | CASSSGQANTEAFF
TRBJ1-2 | 15 | TRBD1 | TRBV29-1 | few | TGCAGCGCCCTACGCCGACAGGGGGCGCGGGGTGGCTACACCTTC | CSALRRQGARGGYTF
TRBJ2-7 | 12 | . | TRBV2 | . | TGTGCCAGCAGAATAGGGGGCTACGAGCAGTACTTC | CASRIGGYEQYF
TRBJ2-1 | 15 | . | TRBV5-1 | . | TGCGCCAGCAGCTTTGGGGCTTTTCCCTACAATGAGCAGTTCTTC | CASSFGAFPYNEQFF
TRBJ1-1 | 13 | . | TRBV3-1/TRBV3-2 | . | TGTGCCAGCAGCCACCAAGGGACAAATGGCGCTTTCTTT | CASSHQGTNGAFF
TRBJ1-2 | 12 | . | TRBV18 | . | TGTGCCAGCTCCGACAGCCCCTATGGCTACACCTTC | CASSDSPYGYTF
TRBJ2-3 | 14 | TRBD2 | TRBV5-4 | once | TGTGCCACCTCGACTAGCGGGAGGACAGATACGCAGTATTTT | CATSTSGRTDTQYF
TRBJ1-2 | 16 | . | TRBV3-1/TRBV3-2 | . | TGTGCCAGCAGCCAAGGGGGGATGGGGGCGGGCTATGGCTACACCTTC | CASSQGGMGAGYGYTF
TRBJ2-5 | 15 | TRBD1 | TRBV2 | . | TGTGCCAGCAGACCCGACAGGGACACGCAAGAGACCCAGTACTTC | CASRPDRDTQETQYF
TRBJ1-4 | 14 | TRBD1 | TRBV10-3 | . | TGTGCCACCCGACCGGGACAGGGGATTGAAAAACTGTTTTTT | CATRPGQGIEKLFF
TRBJ1-5 | 15 | TRBD1 | TRBV6-5 | . | TGTGCCAGCACTTTTGGACAGGGGGCTGGTCAGCCCCAGCATTTT | CASTFGQGAGQPQHF
TRBJ2-5 | 15 | . | TRBV5-4 | . | TGTGCCAGCAGCTTGGGGCGGCTAGCGAGAGAGACCCAGTACTTC | CASSLGRLARETQYF
TRBJ2-5 | 13 | . | TRBV7-9 | . | TGTGCCAGCAGTTTCGGGGGGACAGGTATCCAGTACTTC | CASSFGGTGIQYF
TRBJ2-1 | 14 | . | TRBV5-4 | once | TGTGCCAGCAGCTTGGAAGGAGTTAGGAATGAGCAGTTCTTC | CASSLEGVRNEQFF
TRBJ1-2 | 14 | . | TRBV2 | once | TGTGCCAGCAGTGACTCGACAGCGAACTATGGCTACACCTTC | CASSDSTANYGYTF
TRBJ1-5 | 14 | . | TRBV19 | . | TGTGCCAGTAGTATTCAATGGGCAGGCCCGCCCCAGCATTTT | CASSIQWAGPPQHF